One T cell receptor beta chain is described in this entry. Using RNA transcripts, the TCR beta CDR3 regions were amplified. HTBI-primed RT-PCR formed the first round, and a multiplex PCR formed the second. From the multiplex PCR reads, TCRdb called clonotypes with MiXCR, one entry per CDR3 protein. Of over a million distinct CDR3 sequences in the sample, 35% to 45% are singletons; the top ten hold over 8.5%. The data were obtained in a study of Graves' ophthalmopathy and Graves' hyperthyroidism. Trimming removed 0 bases from V and 1 base from J, with 18 bases in between. The CDR3 sequence is 17 residues long. CDR1 DFQATT and CDR2 SNEGSKA come from the germline V gene (reference sequence).

The genes are TRBV20-1 and TRBJ2-5, with D maybe TRBD1 (7 bases). The sample consisted of peripheral blood or thyroid tissue (not recorded which). This clonotype was obtained from an adult man with Graves' hyperthyroidism. The CDR3 DNA reads as TGCAGTGCTAGAGAAACCAGGGGGAGGCCACTCCAAGAGACCCAGTACTTC. Translating gives CSARETRGRPLQETQYF.